A selection of T cell receptor beta chains follows, all from one sample in a study of response to subunit inactivated influenza vaccine. A single record per CDR3 protein comes from TCRdb applying MiXCR to the RT-PCR reads. Of approximately 700,000 distinct CDR3 sequences detected, about 14% appear once; the ten largest clones hold around 6.5%. The sequences come from PBMCs from blood, collected less than 15 days before vaccination. The receptors were sampled from a man aged 45-65 years who received an inactivated influenza vaccine. Each CDR3 is given with its conserved first and last residue. The order of the fields is CDR3 protein, CDR3 DNA, V gene, D gene, J gene, clone size. D genes are given only for firm matches. Clone sizes are given selectively: once, few, many, or a class where the clone is expanded.

CSVSMRSSYNEQFF,TGCAGCGTCTCAATGCGTAGCTCCTACAATGAGCAGTTCTTC,TRBV29-1,-,TRBJ2-1,few
CASSTEDRADYEQYF,TGTGCCAGCAGCACCGAGGACAGGGCGGACTACGAGCAGTACTTC,TRBV9,TRBD1,TRBJ2-7,many
CASSYSSGTSGGSTDTQYF,TGTGCCAGCAGTTACTCGTCCGGGACTAGCGGGGGGAGCACAGATACGCAGTATTTT,TRBV6-5,TRBD2,TRBJ2-3,-
CASSLEGGQGTGELFF,TGTGCCAGCAGCCTGGAGGGGGGACAGGGGACCGGGGAGCTGTTTTTT,TRBV4-2,TRBD1,TRBJ2-2,-
CASVQASGRGNEQFF,TGTGCCAGCGTCCAGGCTAGCGGGAGGGGGAATGAGCAGTTCTTC,TRBV7-2,TRBD2,TRBJ2-1,-
CASSYSSMAYEQYF,TGTGCCAGCAGTTACTCGTCAATGGCCTACGAGCAGTACTTC,TRBV6-5,-,TRBJ2-7,few
CASRTRLAGAGGDTQYF,TGTGCCAGCAGAACCCGGCTAGCGGGAGCTGGTGGGGATACGCAGTATTTT,TRBV12-3/TRBV12-4,TRBD2,TRBJ2-3,-
CASSYSIFPGQAVYEQYF,TGTGCCAGCAGTTACTCGATCTTTCCGGGACAGGCCGTTTACGAGCAGTACTTC,TRBV6-5,TRBD1,TRBJ2-7,-
CASSLGDGAYGYTF,TGCGCCAGCAGCTTGGGGGATGGGGCATATGGCTACACCTTC,TRBV5-1,-,TRBJ1-2,-
CASSQEPAEETQYF,TGTGCCAGCAGCCAAGAACCAGCGGAGGAGACCCAGTACTTC,TRBV4-2,-,TRBJ2-5,-
CASTLGQYNSPLHF,TGTGCCAGCACCCTTGGACAGTATAATTCACCCCTCCACTTT,TRBV7-9,-,TRBJ1-6,many
CASSLGIGPYEQYF,TGTGCCAGCAGCTTGGGGATAGGTCCCTACGAGCAGTACTTC,TRBV5-4,-,TRBJ2-7,few
CASSLFGVGHREQFF,TGTGCCAGCAGTTTATTTGGGGTTGGGCATCGTGAGCAGTTCTTC,TRBV28,-,TRBJ2-1,-
CASSPREVVDYEQYF,TGTGCCAGCAGCCCTCGGGAAGTGGTAGACTACGAGCAGTACTTC,TRBV7-6,-,TRBJ2-7,-
CASSYDRGLSGYTF,TGTGCCAGCAGTTATGACAGGGGGCTGAGTGGCTACACCTTC,TRBV6-2/TRBV6-3,TRBD1,TRBJ1-2,-
CASSPEGSYEQYF,TGTGCCAGCAGCCCGGAAGGCTCCTACGAGCAGTACTTC,TRBV7-3,-,TRBJ2-7,-
CASSEGLAGGDEQFF,TGCGCCAGCAGCGAGGGACTAGCGGGAGGGGATGAGCAGTTCTTC,TRBV5-1,TRBD2,TRBJ2-1,few
CASGALDDTQYF,TGTGCCAGCGGGGCCCTTGACGATACGCAGTATTTT,TRBV12-3/TRBV12-4,-,TRBJ2-3,few
CASSYATGEAFF,TGTGCCAGCAGTTACGCGACAGGAGAAGCTTTCTTT,TRBV6-5,-,TRBJ1-1,-
CASSLGTSALQETQYF,TGTGCCAGCAGCCTCGGGACTAGCGCCCTCCAAGAGACCCAGTACTTC,TRBV11-2,TRBD2,TRBJ2-5,few
CASVHRRAADQPQHF,TGTGCCAGCGTTCATCGAAGGGCGGCGGATCAGCCCCAGCATTTT,TRBV28,-,TRBJ1-5,-
CSVLGYETQYF,TGCAGCGTTCTGGGGTACGAGACCCAGTACTTC,TRBV29-1,-,TRBJ2-5,-
CASSYETGAHLTDTQYF,TGTGCCAGCAGTTACGAAACAGGGGCTCATCTCACAGATACGCAGTATTTT,TRBV6-2/TRBV6-3,TRBD1,TRBJ2-3,-
CASSEVSAFGVGKQFF,TGTGCCAGCAGTGAGGTCTCTGCCTTCGGGGTGGGAAAGCAGTTCTTC,TRBV6-1,-,TRBJ2-1,-
CASSTLADTQYF,TGTGCCAGCAGCACCCTTGCGGATACGCAGTATTTT,TRBV12-3/TRBV12-4,-,TRBJ2-3,many
CSASLRGGYEQYF,TGCAGCGCTTCCTTGCGAGGGGGCTACGAGCAGTACTTC,TRBV29-1,-,TRBJ2-7,-
CASSLTGLGYNEQFF,TGTGCCAGCAGTTTGACAGGGTTAGGGTACAATGAGCAGTTCTTC,TRBV12-3/TRBV12-4,TRBD1,TRBJ2-1,-
CASSSRPFSYEQYF,TGTGCCAGCAGCTCCCGTCCATTCTCCTACGAGCAGTACTTC,TRBV7-2,-,TRBJ2-7,-
CSARGGSTDTQYF,TGCAGTGCTAGAGGTGGGAGCACAGATACGCAGTATTTT,TRBV20-1,-,TRBJ2-3,many
CASSQERREEQFF,TGTGCCAGCAGCCAAGAAAGGAGGGAAGAGCAGTTCTTC,TRBV4-2,-,TRBJ2-1,few